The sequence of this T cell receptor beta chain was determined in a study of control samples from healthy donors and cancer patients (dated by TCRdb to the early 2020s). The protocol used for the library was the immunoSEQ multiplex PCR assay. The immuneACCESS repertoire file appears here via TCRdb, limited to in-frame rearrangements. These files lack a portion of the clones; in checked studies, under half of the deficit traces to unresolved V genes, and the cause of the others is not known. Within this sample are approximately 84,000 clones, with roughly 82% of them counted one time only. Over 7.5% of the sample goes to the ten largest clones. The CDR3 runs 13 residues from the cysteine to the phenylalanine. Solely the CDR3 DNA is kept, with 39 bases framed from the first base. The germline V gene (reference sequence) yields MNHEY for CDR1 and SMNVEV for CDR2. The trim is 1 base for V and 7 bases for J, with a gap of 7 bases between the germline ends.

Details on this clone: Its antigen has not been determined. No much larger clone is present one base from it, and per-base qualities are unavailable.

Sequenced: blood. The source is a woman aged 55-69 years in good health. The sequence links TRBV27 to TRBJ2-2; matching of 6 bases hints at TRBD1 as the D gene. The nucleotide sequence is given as TGTGCCAGCAGTTTATGGGGGCGCGGGGAGCTGTTTTTT. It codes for CASSLWGRGELFF.